The 29 T cell receptor beta chains in this list originate from one sample, sequenced in a study of blood T cell repertoires in COVID-19. Repertoires were generated with immunoSEQ multiplex PCR, while TCRdb's copy carries only in-frame clones and drops some. The sample consists of roughly 120,000 clones, 75% to 90% of them appearing once. The sequenced sample consisted of peripheral blood. The receptor set was obtained from a man between 65 and 85 years old with acute or convalescent COVID-19.

CDR3: CATSRDLLDRGGYNEQFF. The CDR3 coding sequence is TGTGCCACCAGCAGAGATCTCCTTGACCGCGGAGGCTACAATGAGCAGTTCTTC. The chain employs TRBV15 and TRBJ2-1; a possible D gene is TRBD2 (5 bases). The CDR3 is made up of 18 amino acids. Deletions cut 0 bases from V and 3 bases from J, with 18 bases between. CDR1 is LNHNV, CDR2 YYDKDF, per germline (reference sequence).

This rearrangement joins TRBV9 to TRBJ2-2; 9 bases line up with TRBD1. The CDR3 sequence is 15 residues long. With V trimmed by 3 bases and J by 5 bases, 5 bases remained unmatched. The germline CDR1 and CDR2 sequences are SGDLS and YYNGEE. CDR3 in amino acids: CASSGGDRETGELFF. CDR3 in DNA: TGTGCCAGCAGCGGAGGGGACAGGGAGACCGGGGAGCTGTTTTTT.

The J gene is TRBJ2-5, the V gene TRBV15; 11 bases fit TRBD2. V dropped 4 bases and J dropped 0; count of bases not matched to a gene: 16. Germline V gene data show CDR1 as LNHNV and CDR2 as YYDKDF (reference sequence). CDR3 length: 20 residues. The CDR3 protein is CATSKAPGTSGGLYQETQYF. The CDR3 bases are TGTGCCACCAGCAAGGCCCCCGGGACTAGCGGCGGTTTGTACCAAGAGACCCAGTACTTC.

The rearrangement uses TRBV21-1 and TRBJ1-1; the listed D gene, TRBD1, was not tested against the DNA. TRBV21-1 constitutes a pseudogene. This CDR3 spans 18 amino acids. CDR3 coding DNA: TGTGCCAGCAGCAAAGCGAGGCAGGGGGTAATACGGGTCACTGAAGCTTTCTTT. Protein product: CASSKARQGVIRVTEAFF.

The V and J genes are TRBV18 and TRBJ2-3; 8 nucleotides align to TRBD1. The ends lost 3 bases at V and 0 bases at J; junction bases unmatched: 8. This CDR3 has 17 residues. The germline CDR1 and CDR2 sequences are KGHSH and LQKENI. The CDR3 region is CASSPSLRTGSTDTQYF. CDR3 DNA: TGTGCCAGCTCACCGAGCTTAAGGACAGGGAGCACAGATACGCAGTATTTT.

Only a few counts were recorded for this clone. J is TRBJ2-1 and V is TRBV10-3; the match to TRBD1 covers 9 bases. CDR3 length equals 15 residues. V shed 5 bases and J 4 bases; nucleotides not matched to a gene: 6. Germline V gene lookup returns CDR1 ENHRY and CDR2 SYGVKD. The CDR3 reads CAISTGQGYYNEQFF. The CDR3 nucleotides are TGTGCCATCAGTACAGGACAGGGGTATTACAATGAGCAGTTCTTC.

CDR3 bases: TGTGCCAGCAGCCCATTCGGAGCGGGGGGCGAAGAGACCCAGTACTTC. Its translation is CASSPFGAGGEETQYF. The chain recombines TRBV7-3 with TRBJ2-5, with TRBD2 matching over 9 bases. Germline V CDR1 and CDR2: SGHTA, FQGTGA. J was trimmed by 3 bases and V by 5 bases; bases with no gene match: 10. The CDR3 runs to 16 residues.

This sequence joins TRBV5-1 and TRBJ2-1; TRBD2 matches at 8 bases. V lost 5 bases to trimming and J lost 7 bases; unmatched junction nucleotides: 8. The germline gives CDR1 SGHRS, CDR2 YFSETQ. This CDR3 is 14 amino acids long. This chain's CDR3 is CASSLTGGSNEQFF. The CDR3 nucleotides read TGCGCCAGCAGTCTCACGGGGGGGAGTAATGAGCAGTTCTTC.

The V gene is TRBV10-3, the J gene TRBJ2-7; 13 bases are a match to TRBD2. V was pared by 9 bases and J by 4 bases, with 3 bases of the junction left unmatched. This CDR3 spans 13 amino acids. CDR1 is ENHRY and CDR2 is SYGVKD in the germline V gene. The CDR3 DNA is TGTGCCATAGGGACTAGCGGGGAATACGAGCAGTACTTC. Translation gives CAIGTSGEYEQYF.

The V and J genes are TRBV7-2 and TRBJ2-3; D is perhaps TRBD1 (6 bases). Trimming removed 2 bases from V and 4 bases from J, with 10 bases in between. Germline CDR1 reads SGHTA; CDR2 reads FQGNSA. The CDR3 consists of 14 residues. The CDR3 here is CASSLRGWADTQYF. DNA for the CDR3: TGTGCCAGCAGCTTAAGGGGGTGGGCAGATACGCAGTATTTT.

The chain joins TRBV5-4 to TRBJ2-3, with D possibly TRBD2 on 6 matching bases. This CDR3 contains 15 residues. V lost 3 bases to trimming and J lost 2 bases, with 13 bases between them. CDR1 and CDR2 (germline): SGHNT, YYREEE (reference sequence). Here the CDR3 reads CASSSGTGDTDTQYF. The CDR3, as DNA: TGTGCCAGCAGCTCCGGGACGGGAGACACAGATACGCAGTATTTT.

V is TRBV15 and J is TRBJ1-2, with TRBD1 matching 7 bases. The junction had 10 bases not matched to a gene; V was cut back by 0 bases and J by 3 bases. Germline V lookup: CDR1 LNHNV, CDR2 YYDKDF (reference sequence). The CDR3 sequence is 17 residues long. CDR3 sequence reads: CATSRDTFNDRDYGYTF. The DNA for the CDR3 is TGTGCCACCAGCAGAGATACTTTTAACGACAGGGACTATGGCTACACCTTC. Supplemented by reference TRBV15 and TRBJ1-2, the full variable domain reads DAMVIQNPRYQVTQFGKPVTLSCSQTLNHNVMYWYQQKSSQAPKLLFHYYDKDFNNEADTPDNFQSRRPNTSFCFLDIRSPGLGDTAMYLCATSRDTFNDRDYGYTFGSGTRLTVV.

This chain uses TRBV5-1 with TRBJ2-2; 11 bases are shared with TRBD2. CDR3 size: 17 residues. Germline-derived CDR1 and CDR2 are SGHRS and YFSETQ. Unmatched junction bases numbered 4, after V lost 3 bases and J lost 0 bases. CDR3 sequence reads: CASSWGTSGTNTGELFF. The CDR3 DNA is TGCGCCAGCAGCTGGGGGACTAGCGGTACGAACACCGGGGAGCTGTTTTTT.

This chain links TRBV15 with TRBJ2-3, with TRBD1 matching over 8 bases. CDR1 is LNHNV, CDR2 YYDKDF, per germline (reference sequence). The junction had 5 bases not matched to a gene; V was cut back by 0 bases and J by 6 bases. The CDR3 is made up of 15 amino acids. The CDR3: CATSRDYRGVDTQYF. The CDR3 region has the DNA TGTGCCACCAGCAGAGACTACAGGGGGGTGGATACGCAGTATTTT.

V is TRBV14 and J is TRBJ1-1, with D possibly matching TRBD1 (5 bases). Trimming left V 1 base short and J 0 bases short, with 9 bases between. This CDR3 is 15 amino acids long. Germline assignment: CDR1 SGHDN and CDR2 FVKESK. The CDR3 bases are TGTGCCAGCAGCCAAGTTGGACATTTGAACACTGAAGCTTTCTTT. Translation gives CASSQVGHLNTEAFF.

The chain carries TRBV6-5 and TRBJ2-1; TRBD1 aligns across 10 bases. Unmatched junction bases numbered 4, after V lost 7 bases and J lost 1 base. The CDR3 is 15 amino acids. The V gene's germline CDR1 is MNHEY and CDR2 SVGAGI. The CDR3 loop reads CASTWTGGSYNEQFF. DNA of the CDR3: TGTGCCAGCACCTGGACAGGGGGGTCCTACAATGAGCAGTTCTTC.

The rearrangement links TRBV7-2 to TRBJ2-2, with a tentative D call TRBD2 (6 bases). The germline V gene has CDR1 SGHTA and CDR2 FQGNSA. V was cut by 2 bases and J by 7 bases, with 14 bases left in between. The CDR3 consists of 15 residues. CDR3 coding DNA: TGTGCCAGCAGCTTAAGGACTACCTCCGGCGGGGAGCTGTTTTTT. Translated: CASSLRTTSGGELFF.

The rearrangement uses TRBV19 and TRBJ1-2; D perhaps matches TRBD1 (6 bases). The CDR3 extends over 14 amino acids. Germline CDR1 LNHDA, CDR2 SQIVND (reference sequence). The V gene lost 0 bases and the J gene lost 5 bases, with 10 bases spanning the gap. The CDR3 reads CASSIDQGRYGYTF. For the CDR3, the DNA is TGTGCCAGTAGTATAGATCAGGGGCGATATGGCTACACCTTC.

The J gene is TRBJ2-7, the V gene TRBV7-2, with 7 positions matching TRBD1. Germline-derived CDR1 and CDR2 are SGHTA and FQGNSA. V dropped 1 base and J dropped 2; count of bases not matched to a gene: 2. This CDR3 is built from 14 residues. In DNA, the CDR3 is TGTGCCAGCAGCTTAGACAGGGGCCCCTACGAGCAGTACTTC. This encodes CASSLDRGPYEQYF.

The table lists this clone with a few counts. The chain uses TRBV28 and TRBJ1-6, with TRBD1 matching 9 bases. This CDR3 contains 15 residues. Germline CDR1 is MDHEN and CDR2 is SYDVKM. Germline trimming cut 4 bases from V and 10 bases from J; bases unmatched to any gene: 8. The CDR3, as DNA: TGTGCCAGCAGTTCGACAGGGGGAGGGGAGTCACCCCTCCACTTT. Its translation is CASSSTGGGESPLHF. The full variable domain, completed using reference TRBV28 and TRBJ1-6, is DVKVTQSSRYLVKRTGEKVFLECVQDMDHENMFWYRQDPGLGLRLIYFSYDVKMKEKGDIPEGYSVSREKKERFSLILESASTNQTSMYLCASSSTGGGESPLHFGNGTRLTVT.

This clone appeared a single time. The chain joins TRBV6-1 to TRBJ1-2; 8 nucleotides align to TRBD1. Germline V gives CDR1 MNHNS, CDR2 SASEGT. Trimming took 3 bases from V and 4 from J; bases not matched to a gene: 1. This CDR3 region has 13 residues. The CDR3 DNA reads TGTGCCAGCAGTGACAGGGGGCTCTATGGCTACACCTTC. Its protein is CASSDRGLYGYTF.

The genes are TRBV29-1 and TRBJ2-5; D might be TRBD2 (6 bases). CDR3 size: 13 residues. Germline V gives CDR1 SQVTM, CDR2 ANQGSEA. Trimming took off 4 bases at V and 0 bases at J, with 9 bases between the two ends. CDR3 in amino acids: CSVGRGYQETQYF. Written as DNA, the CDR3 is TGCAGCGTTGGTCGGGGGTACCAAGAGACCCAGTACTTC. Together with reference TRBV29-1 and TRBJ2-5, the CDR3 gives the full variable domain: SAVISQKPSRDICQRGTSLTIQCQVDSQVTMMFWYRQQPGQSLTLIATANQGSEATYESGFVIDKFPISRPNLTFSTLTVSNMSPEDSSIYLCSVGRGYQETQYFGPGTRLLVL.

This clone was counted a single time. The chain recombines TRBV12-5 with TRBJ1-5; 9 bases agree with TRBD1. V trimming: 4 bases; J trimming: 0 bases; junction bases outside the gene matches: 7. CDR1 and CDR2 (germline): LGHNT, FRNRAP. This CDR3 is built from 17 residues. The CDR3 DNA reads TGTGCTAGTGGTTCCCAGACAGGGGGATATAGCAATCAGCCCCAGCATTTT. Protein sequence: CASGSQTGGYSNQPQHF.

This sequence joins TRBV2 and TRBJ2-2; perhaps TRBD2 as D (5 bases). The CDR3 is 13 residues long. Germline CDR1 reads SNHLY; CDR2 reads FYNNEI. V was pared by 6 bases and J by 6 bases, with 11 bases between. The CDR3 here is CASRFTSPGELFF. In DNA form, the CDR3 reads TGTGCCAGCAGGTTCACTAGTCCCGGGGAGCTGTTTTTT.

The gene calls are TRBV11-2 and TRBJ2-5, with D hard to call. This CDR3 is 17 amino acids long. Between the trimmed V and J ends, which lost 2 bases and 2 bases, there was a span of 18 bases. Germline lookup yields CDR1 SGHAT and CDR2 FQNNGV. CDR3 sequence (DNA): TGTGCCAGCAGCTTATGGGTCCTTCGGGTCGGGCAAGAGACCCAGTACTTC. It specifies CASSLWVLRVGQETQYF.

V and J are TRBV30 and TRBJ1-4; 7 bases line up with TRBD1. Germline assignment: CDR1 GTSNPN and CDR2 SVGIG (reference sequence). The CDR3 spans 13 residues. V shed 3 bases, J shed 5 bases, and the junction held 3 bases outside the gene matches. The CDR3 bases are TGTGCCTGGAGCGGGACAGAGAATGAAAAACTGTTTTTT. It specifies CAWSGTENEKLFF.

This clone was counted once. This chain links TRBV5-1 with TRBJ1-4; no reliable D call. This CDR3 has 13 residues. Germline V gene data show CDR1 as SGHRS and CDR2 as YFSETQ. Between the trimmed V and J ends, which lost 7 bases and 0 bases, there was a span of 7 bases. CDR3 nucleotides: TGCGCCAGCGGAGCTACAACTAATGAAAAACTGTTTTTT. It translates to CASGATTNEKLFF.

This clone was seen only a few times. This chain links TRBV3-1 (or the pseudogene TRBV3-2) with TRBJ2-4, with 13 bases lining up with TRBD2. V was pared by 4 bases and J by 3 bases, with 0 bases of the junction left unmatched. In germline, CDR1 is LGHDT, CDR2 YNNKEL (reference sequence). This CDR3 has 15 amino acids. The CDR3 nucleotides read TGTGCCAGCAGCCGACTAGCGGGGGGCAAAAACATTCAGTACTTC. It codes for CASSRLAGGKNIQYF.

The V and J genes are TRBV5-4 and TRBJ1-3; 11 bases are shared with TRBD1. The CDR3 has 16 residues. Looked up from germline, CDR1 is SGHNT and CDR2 is YYREEE (reference sequence). V gave up 4 bases and J gave up 0 bases; unmatched junction bases: 3. The chain's CDR3 is CASSLGQGDSGNTIYF. CDR3 coding DNA: TGTGCCAGCAGCCTGGGACAGGGGGACTCTGGAAACACCATATATTTT.